The 20 T cell receptor beta chains given below trace back to one sample, sequenced in a study of control samples from healthy donors and cancer patients. Sequencing used immunoSEQ multiplex PCR; TCRdb keeps in-frame clones, though not all of them. Of 150,000 to 200,000 clones in the sample, about 87% were seen once. Sequenced sample: blood. Receptors originate from a man aged 25 to 40 in good health.

This chain connects TRBV11-2 to TRBJ2-5; 8 positions match TRBD2. With V trimmed by 6 bases and J by 5 bases, 11 bases remained unmatched. The germline CDR1 and CDR2 sequences are SGHAT and FQNNGV. The CDR3 has 15 residues. The CDR3 DNA reads as TGTGCCAGCAGGGGAGCGGGGGCCCCCGTCGAGACCCAGTACTTC. Amino acids: CASRGAGAPVETQYF. Drawing the rest from reference TRBV11-2 and TRBJ2-5, the complete variable domain is EAGVAQSPRYKIIEKRQSVAFWCNPISGHATLYWYQQILGQGPKLLIQFQNNGVVDDSQLPKDRFSAERLKGVDSTLKIQPAKLEDSAVYLCASRGAGAPVETQYFGPGTRLLVL.

The CDR3: CASSLADTQYF. In DNA, the CDR3 is TGTGCCAGCAGTTTGGCAGATACGCAGTATTTT. The chain employs TRBV27 and TRBJ2-3, with D uncertain. The CDR3 sequence is 11 residues long. Germline CDR1 is MNHEY and CDR2 is SMNVEV (reference sequence). V was pared by 3 bases and J by 4 bases, with 2 bases between.

The rearrangement joins TRBV7-9 to TRBJ1-2; the match to TRBD1 covers 8 bases. This CDR3 comprises 12 residues. Germline V lookup: CDR1 SEHNR, CDR2 FQNEAQ (reference sequence). The ends lost 6 bases at V and 8 bases at J; junction bases unmatched: 5. This CDR3 is CASSLTGGGYTF. The CDR3 coding sequence is TGTGCCAGCAGTCTAACAGGGGGAGGCTACACCTTC.

This clone was counted once. The chain uses TRBV5-1 and TRBJ2-5; 8 bases line up with TRBD2. This CDR3 is 16 amino acids long. Germline V gene lookup returns CDR1 SGHRS and CDR2 YFSETQ. Trimming cost V 4 bases and J 5 bases; bases outside gene matches: 13. CDR3 coding DNA: TGCGCCAGCAGCAGAACCCGAGCGGGGGCCGAGGAGACCCAGTACTTC. Translating gives CASSRTRAGAEETQYF. Based on the CDR3 plus reference TRBV5-1 and TRBJ2-5, the full variable domain is KAGVTQTPRYLIKTRGQQVTLSCSPISGHRSVSWYQQTPGQGLQFLFEYFSETQRNKGNFPGRFSGRQFSNSRSEMNVSTLELGDSALYLCASSRTRAGAEETQYFGPGTRLLVL.

This chain connects TRBV6-5 to TRBJ1-1; no firm D call. Germline CDR1 is MNHEY and CDR2 is SVGAGI. The CDR3 loop spans 13 amino acids. The germline V and J ends were trimmed by 7 bases and 1 base, with 10 bases remaining between them. CDR3: CASTKKQNTEAFF. In DNA form, the CDR3 reads TGTGCCAGCACCAAGAAGCAGAACACTGAAGCTTTCTTT.

The CDR3 DNA follows: TGTGCCAGCAGTCACGGGAGTACGGCAGATACGCAGTATTTT. Its translation is CASSHGSTADTQYF. The chain couples TRBV6-2 or TRBV6-3 to TRBJ2-3, with D possibly TRBD2 on 6 matching bases. Germline CDR1 and CDR2: MNHEY and SVGEGT. V lost 5 bases, J lost 4 bases, and 13 bases lay in between. This CDR3 is 14 amino acids long.

The rearrangement links TRBV19 to TRBJ1-2; no clear D gene. This CDR3 contains 12 residues. V lost 5 bases and J lost 4, with 8 bases in between. Germline CDR1 reads LNHDA; CDR2 reads SQIVND (reference sequence). CDR3 protein: CASSLWPYGYTF. The CDR3 DNA reads as TGTGCCAGTAGTCTTTGGCCCTATGGCTACACCTTC.

This clone appeared once. The chain carries TRBV3-1 (or the pseudogene TRBV3-2) and TRBJ1-5; perhaps TRBD1 as D (5 bases). Germline V gene data show CDR1 as LGHDT and CDR2 as YNNKEL (reference sequence). The CDR3 has 14 residues. Trimming removed 1 base from V and 6 bases from J, with 10 bases in between. The CDR3: CASSQGGSRQPQHF. The CDR3 coding sequence is TGTGCCAGCAGCCAAGGGGGGAGTCGTCAGCCCCAGCATTTT.

CDR3 residues: CASSRRGEEPQHF. The CDR3 DNA reads TGTGCCAGCAGCCGCAGGGGAGAAGAGCCCCAGCATTTT. V usage is TRBV6-6 and J usage is TRBJ1-5; tentatively, D is TRBD1 (6 bases). The germline V gene encodes CDR1 MNHNY and CDR2 SVGAGI (reference sequence). Trimming took 6 bases from V and 8 from J, leaving 14 bases between them. The CDR3 extends over 13 amino acids.

The CDR3 is CASSQETPQPETQYF. The CDR3 DNA reads TGTGCCAGCAGCCAAGAAACGCCCCAGCCAGAGACCCAGTACTTC. The chain joins TRBV3-1 (or the pseudogene TRBV3-2) to TRBJ2-5; no definite D call. This CDR3 has 15 amino acids. Deletions cut 0 bases from V and 4 bases from J, with 12 bases between. In germline, CDR1 is LGHDT, CDR2 YNNKEL (reference sequence).

This CDR3 reads CASSDLSNTEAFF. In DNA, the CDR3 is TGCGCCAGCAGCGACCTCTCGAACACTGAAGCTTTCTTT. This chain uses TRBV5-1 with TRBJ1-1; the D is unclear. CDR3 size: 13 residues. V was cut by 4 bases and J by 1 base, with 8 bases left in between. Germline V gives CDR1 SGHRS, CDR2 YFSETQ. Full variable domain (remainder filled in from reference TRBV5-1 and TRBJ1-1): KAGVTQTPRYLIKTRGQQVTLSCSPISGHRSVSWYQQTPGQGLQFLFEYFSETQRNKGNFPGRFSGRQFSNSRSEMNVSTLELGDSALYLCASSDLSNTEAFFGQGTRLTVV.

The chain uses TRBV7-9 and TRBJ1-4; maybe TRBD1 (6 bases). V lost 0 bases and J lost 0, with 17 bases in between. CDR1 and CDR2 (germline): SEHNR, FQNEAQ (reference sequence). The CDR3 has 19 residues. CDR3 residues: CASSLAHRDNAATNEKLFF. CDR3 coding DNA: TGTGCCAGCAGCTTAGCGCATAGGGACAACGCTGCAACTAATGAAAAACTGTTTTTT.

The J gene is TRBJ1-3, the V gene TRBV6-5; 11 bases map to TRBD1. The germline CDR1 and CDR2 sequences are MNHEY and SVGAGI. CDR3 size: 13 residues. Trimming took 8 bases from V and 4 from J; bases not matched to a gene: 1. CDR3 DNA sequence: TGTGCCAGCCGGACAGGGGGCGGAAACACCATATATTTT. Residues: CASRTGGGNTIYF.

The chain couples TRBV11-1 to TRBJ2-7; 9 bases agree with TRBD1. V was pared by 4 bases and J by 5 bases, with 9 bases of the junction left unmatched. The CDR3 length is 15 residues. Germline loops: CDR1 SGHAT, CDR2 FQDESV (reference sequence). The CDR3 DNA is TGTGCCAGCAGCTCACTCCGGGACAGGGACAACGAGCAGTACTTC. Protein product: CASSSLRDRDNEQYF.

The gene calls are TRBV5-1 and TRBJ1-1, with TRBD1 matching 8 bases. The length of the CDR3 is 14 residues. Germline V gives CDR1 SGHRS, CDR2 YFSETQ. V trimming: 4 bases; J trimming: 7 bases; junction bases outside the gene matches: 9. CDR3 sequence reads: CASSPNGQGFEAFF. Written as DNA, the CDR3 is TGCGCCAGCAGCCCCAACGGACAGGGCTTTGAAGCTTTCTTT.

In its sample, this clone was seen once. The J gene is TRBJ1-5, the V gene TRBV27; TRBD1 matches at 7 bases. The CDR3 extends over 15 amino acids. V gave up 4 bases and J gave up 4 bases; unmatched junction bases: 7. Germline V gene data show CDR1 as MNHEY and CDR2 as SMNVEV (reference sequence). The CDR3 DNA reads as TGTGCCAGCAGTTCTACCCCGACAGGGAATCAGCCCCAGCATTTT. Translating it yields CASSSTPTGNQPQHF.

The genes are TRBV19 and TRBJ2-1; 11 bases are a match to TRBD2. Trimming removed 1 base from V and 1 base from J; junction bases left unmatched: 6. Germline lookup yields CDR1 LNHDA and CDR2 SQIVND (reference sequence). The length of the CDR3 is 18 residues. CDR3 sequence reads: CASSIGLAGGQSYNEQFF. CDR3 nucleotides: TGTGCCAGTAGTATAGGTTTAGCGGGGGGGCAGTCCTACAATGAGCAGTTCTTC. The whole variable domain, remainder taken from reference TRBV19 and TRBJ2-1, is DGGITQSPKYLFRKEGQNVTLSCEQNLNHDAMYWYRQDPGQGLRLIYYSQIVNDFQKGDIAEGYSVSREKKESFPLTVTSAQKNPTAFYLCASSIGLAGGQSYNEQFFGPGTRLTVL.

V gene TRBV14 combines with J gene TRBJ1-1, with D possibly being TRBD1 (5 bases). V was shortened by 1 base and J by 4 bases, with 16 bases between the two germline ends. Germline CDR1 reads SGHDN; CDR2 reads FVKESK. This CDR3 is 16 amino acids long. The CDR3 nucleotides read TGTGCCAGCAGCCAAGTAGGAGGGACCTGGGTCACTGAAGCTTTCTTT. Protein product: CASSQVGGTWVTEAFF.

The genes are TRBV18 and TRBJ2-5; 7 bases are shared with TRBD2. The V gene's germline CDR1 is KGHSH and CDR2 LQKENI. Unmatched junction bases numbered 7, after V lost 3 bases and J lost 6 bases. The CDR3 sequence is 14 residues long. The CDR3 loop is CASSPGEGSQTQYF. The CDR3 nucleotides are TGTGCCAGCTCACCGGGGGAGGGGTCACAGACCCAGTACTTC. The whole variable domain, filled in from reference TRBV18 and TRBJ2-5, reads NAGVMQNPRHLVRRRGQEARLRCSPMKGHSHVYWYRQLPEEGLKFMVYLQKENIIDESGMPKERFSAEFPKEGPSILRIQQVVRGDSAAYFCASSPGEGSQTQYFGPGTRLLVL.

The V and J genes are TRBV5-8 and TRBJ1-5; D perhaps matches TRBD1 (5 bases). The V end lost 4 bases, the J end lost 3 bases, and 11 bases lay between the germline ends. The CDR3 runs 14 residues. Germline values: CDR1 SGHTS, CDR2 YDEGEE. CDR3 sequence (DNA): TGTGCCAGCAGCCCCCCGGGGCCCAATCAGCCCCAGCATTTT. This encodes CASSPPGPNQPQHF. The full variable domain, completed using reference TRBV5-8 and TRBJ1-5, is EAGVTQSPTHLIKTRGQQATLRCSPISGHTSVYWYQQALGLGLQFLLWYDEGEERNRGNFPPRFSGRQFPNYSSELNVNALELEDSALYLCASSPPGPNQPQHFGDGTRLSIL.